Listed below are T cell receptor beta chains from one sample, sequenced in a study of T cell repertoires in cytomegalovirus infection. TCRdb re-called the reads with MiXCR, one entry per CDR3 protein. The profile shows about 190,000 distinct CDR3 sequences, 28% of them singletons. The sequenced sample consisted of PBMCs. These receptors all stem from a human donor in good health (CMV status not recorded). Some clones in this sample may be carry-over from other donors' samples. Both conserved end residues are part of each CDR3. D genes are given only for firm matches. Clone size appears in some rows only: once, few, many, or a class for an expanded clone.

>TRBJ1-2|TRBV7-9|-|TRBD1
TGTGCCAGCAGCGATGGACAGGGGGTAGGCTACACCTTC
CASSDGQGVGYTF
>TRBJ2-3|TRBV7-3|many|-
TGTGCCAGCAGCCTCCGCGAGGGAAGCATAGATACGCAGTATTTT
CASSLREGSIDTQYF
>TRBJ2-3|TRBV6-1|many|-
TGTGCCAGCAGTGGAACTTTCACAGATACGCAGTATTTT
CASSGTFTDTQYF
>TRBJ1-5|TRBV7-8|many|-
TGTGCCAGCAGTCCGGCGGGGAGGGATCAGCCCCAGCATTTT
CASSPAGRDQPQHF
>TRBJ2-7|TRBV7-2|many|-
TGTGCCAGCAGCTACCCGGGACTCTCCTACGAGCAGTACTTC
CASSYPGLSYEQYF
>TRBJ2-5|TRBV6-1|-|TRBD1
TGTGCCAGCAGTGAAAATCTACAGGGGGCTCTTGGAAAGACCCAGTACTTC
CASSENLQGALGKTQYF
>TRBJ2-7|TRBV12-2|few|-
TGTGCAAGTCGCTTAGAGGGCGGGCCGGTGATCGACGAGCAGTACTTC
CASRLEGGPVIDEQYF
>TRBJ1-1|TRBV7-3|few|-
TGTGCCAGCAGCTTAACTAGGGTCGGGACTGAAGCTTTCTTT
CASSLTRVGTEAFF
>TRBJ2-7|TRBV7-2|many|TRBD2
TGTGCCAGCAGCTTAGGGGGACTAGCTTACGAGCAGTACTTC
CASSLGGLAYEQYF
>TRBJ1-5|TRBV20-1|-|-
TGCAGTGCCCCGGGGCCCAATCAGCCCCAGCATTTT
CSAPGPNQPQHF
>TRBJ1-4|TRBV20-1|-|-
TGCAGTGCTAGAGATTCAGCGGGGGGCCCCTTCATAAAACTGTTTTTT
CSARDSAGGPFIKLFF
>TRBJ2-5|TRBV7-4|-|-
TGTGCCAGCAGCTTAGCACCCCCTGCGGGGTGGGAAGAGACCCAGTACTTC
CASSLAPPAGWEETQYF
>TRBJ2-7|TRBV5-6|-|-
TGTGCCAGCAGCTTGGTTGCAGCCCCGTGGTCTTACGAGCAGTACTTC
CASSLVAAPWSYEQYF
>TRBJ1-5|TRBV6-8|-|-
TGTGCCAGCAGTTACTCCCACACTCAGCCCCAGCATTTT
CASSYSHTQPQHF
>TRBJ1-1|TRBV10-3|-|-
TGTGCCATCAGGACGGAGCCGAACACTGAAGCTTTCTTT
CAIRTEPNTEAFF
>TRBJ1-1|TRBV20-1|-|-
TGCAGTGCCGGGGAGGCAGGGCAGGGGACTGAAGCTTTCTTT
CSAGEAGQGTEAFF
>TRBJ2-7|TRBV7-2|many|-
TGTGCCAGCAGCTTAGAGGGCGGTGGGAGCTCCTACGAGCAGTACTTC
CASSLEGGGSSYEQYF
>TRBJ2-7|TRBV2|few|TRBD2
TGTGCCAGCATGGTGGGACTAGCGGGGTCACCCTCCTACGAGCAGTACTTC
CASMVGLAGSPSYEQYF
>TRBJ2-7|TRBV13|-|-
TGTGCCAACAGCAAGGGGGTAGTTTCCCTCTACGAGCAGTACTTC
CANSKGVVSLYEQYF
>TRBJ2-7|TRBV29-1|few|-
TGCGGCGTGGAGGGGGGGAGGTCCTACGAGCAGTACTTC
CGVEGGRSYEQYF
>TRBJ2-7|TRBV6-2/TRBV6-3|once|TRBD1
TGTGCCAGCACTGGGACAGAATCCTACGAGCAGTACTTC
CASTGTESYEQYF
>TRBJ2-7|TRBV2|-|-
TGTGCCAGCAGTGAAGCGCCCCCTCATGGTACGGGAGAGCAGTACTTC
CASSEAPPHGTGEQYF
>TRBJ1-6|TRBV5-1|-|-
TGCGCCAGCAGATCGGACAGCGGAAATTCACCCCTCCACTTT
CASRSDSGNSPLHF
>TRBJ1-2|TRBV7-2|many|-
TGTGCCAGCAGCGGAAACTATGGCTACACCTTC
CASSGNYGYTF
>TRBJ2-3|TRBV6-6|-|TRBD1
TGTGCCAGCCGGAGACAGGGGGCCGCAGATACGCAGTATTTT
CASRRQGAADTQYF
>TRBJ2-1|TRBV11-2|few|-
TGTGCCAGCAGCTTAGATCTTGAAGATTCCTACAATGAGCAGTTCTTC
CASSLDLEDSYNEQFF
>TRBJ1-1|TRBV2|many|-
TGTGCCAGCATGGAGCAGGTTAACACTGAAGCTTTCTTT
CASMEQVNTEAFF
>TRBJ1-6|TRBV12-3/TRBV12-4|-|-
TGTGCCAGCAGTTCCGGGGCCATTAATTCACCCCTCCACTTT
CASSSGAINSPLHF
>TRBJ1-1|TRBV27|few|-
TGTGCCAGCAGTAAAACGACAGGTACTGAAGCTTTCTTT
CASSKTTGTEAFF
>TRBJ1-4|TRBV7-2|-|-
TGTGCCAGCAGCTTGCGACGGGCGACTAATGAAAAACTGTTTTTT
CASSLRRATNEKLFF
>TRBJ2-4|TRBV5-3|-|-
TGTGCCAGCAGCCTGCCATCACCCCAGGCAAACATTCAGTACTTC
CASSLPSPQANIQYF
>TRBJ1-4|TRBV2|-|TRBD1
TGTGCCAGCAGCCCCGACAGGGGCGAAGAAAAACTGTTTTTT
CASSPDRGEEKLFF
>TRBJ2-4|TRBV11-2|few|-
TGTGCCAGCAGCCTCGGCAAAGGCATTCAGTACTTC
CASSLGKGIQYF
>TRBJ2-7|TRBV29-1|few|-
TGCAGCGCCTCGGGCAGCTCCTACGAGCAGTACTTC
CSASGSSYEQYF
>TRBJ2-1|TRBV12-5|few|-
TGTGCTAGTGCCGATAGGGACACTCGGCCCAATGAGCAGTTCTTC
CASADRDTRPNEQFF
>TRBJ1-2|TRBV7-2|few|-
TGTGCCAGCAGCCCCTGGGGGAACACTAACTATGGCTACACCTTC
CASSPWGNTNYGYTF
>TRBJ2-7|TRBV19|-|TRBD1
TGTGCCAGTAGACTCGACAGGGGTGCCTCCTACGAGCAGTACTTC
CASRLDRGASYEQYF
>TRBJ1-4|TRBV12-3/TRBV12-4|few|-
TGTGCCAGCACTCAGTACCCAGAAAAACTGTTTTTT
CASTQYPEKLFF
>TRBJ1-2|TRBV23-1|few|TRBD1
TGCGCCAGCAGTCACTCCGGACAGGGGAGGAATGGCTACACCTTC
CASSHSGQGRNGYTF
>TRBJ1-2|TRBV5-1|few|-
TGCGCCAGCGAGGAGTGGGGGGAAGCTAACTATGGCTACACCTTC
CASEEWGEANYGYTF